This TCR beta chain was documented in a study of siplizumab effects on memory and regulatory T cells. Study-level findings and limits: Whether proliferating Tregs in siplizumab cultures suppress was not functionally confirmed. The apparent diversity of naive T cells exceeded that of memory cells, and naive T cells seemed to make a major contribution to the alloresponse.

This table comes from immunoSEQ multiplex PCR, and its TCRdb copy is limited to in-frame clones, with some not included. The data hold some 100,000 clones, with 75% to 95% observed a single time. The ends were cut back, 1 base at V and 5 bases at J, with 8 bases in the middle. The CDR3 length is 13 residues. Germline V gene lookup returns CDR1 SGHTA and CDR2 FQGTGA. In regard to this clone: Its specificity is not known.

The V gene is TRBV7-3, the J gene TRBJ2-5; no definite D call. Sequenced input: CD4+ T cells sorted from blood. The sequence derives from a human donor in good health. Some clones in this sample may be carry-over from other donors' samples. The CDR3 DNA reads TGTGCCAGCAGCTTAATTCATAGGGAGACCCAGTACTTC. It encodes CASSLIHRETQYF.